Listed below are T cell receptor beta chains from one sample, sequenced in a study of response to subunit inactivated influenza vaccine. MiXCR, run by TCRdb on the RT-PCR reads, gives a single entry per CDR3 protein. The sample has around 500,000 distinct CDR3 sequences, 9.5% to 12% seen once. Sample: PBMCs from blood, taken roughly 48 days after vaccination. The origin of the receptors is a man in his fifties who received an inactivated influenza vaccine. CDR3s include the opening cysteine and the closing phenylalanine or tryptophan. The D gene is left open where the match is weak. The size entry is marked missing in some rows and otherwise reads once, few, many or a size class.

v_gene	d_gene	j_gene	abundance	CDR3nt	CDR3aa
TRBV7-2	.	TRBJ2-1	.	TGTGCCAGCAGCAAGGACCCGGCCCGTTACAATGAGCAGTTCTTC	CASSKDPARYNEQFF
TRBV12-3/TRBV12-4	.	TRBJ2-1	few	TGTGCCAGCAGCTCCTCGCCCTCGACGGAGCAGTTCTTC	CASSSSPSTEQFF
TRBV20-1	.	TRBJ1-5	.	TGCTGTGCTAGAGATCTCTTACAGTGGGGGAGCAATCAGCCCCAGCATTTT	CCARDLLQWGSNQPQHF
TRBV12-3/TRBV12-4	TRBD1	TRBJ1-4	few	TGTGCCAGCACCACCACAGGGGGTAATGAAAAACTGTTTTTT	CASTTTGGNEKLFF
TRBV5-1	.	TRBJ2-5	many	TGCGCCAGCAGCTCTACCTCCGCCCTGGACGGGCGGGAGACCCAGTACTTC	CASSSTSALDGRETQYF
TRBV3-1	TRBD1	TRBJ2-7	.	TGTGCCAGCAGCCAAGTGGTGACAGGGACCTACGAGCAGTACTTC	CASSQVVTGTYEQYF
TRBV5-6	TRBD1	TRBJ1-4	few	TGTGCCAGCGGGAGACAGGGGAAGATTAATGAAAAACTGTTTTTT	CASGRQGKINEKLFF
TRBV7-2	TRBD2	TRBJ2-1	.	TGTGCCAGCAGCTTATTAGCTAGCGGGGGGGCGGAGCAGTTCTTC	CASSLLASGGAEQFF
TRBV20-1	.	TRBJ2-5	few	TGCAGTGCTAGCAGGGGTTGGTACCAAGAGACCCAGTACTTC	CSASRGWYQETQYF
TRBV5-6	.	TRBJ2-3	many	TGTGCCAGCAGCGTGACAGATACGCAGTATTTT	CASSVTDTQYF
TRBV4-1	.	TRBJ1-5	many	TGCGCCAGCAGCCAAGGTACAGTGAATCAGCCCCAGCATTTT	CASSQGTVNQPQHF
TRBV10-3	.	TRBJ1-5	few	TGTGCCATCAGTGATGGAGAGGGGATTAATCAGCCCCAGCATTTT	CAISDGEGINQPQHF
TRBV4-1	TRBD2	TRBJ2-7	.	TGCGCCAGCAGCCAAGATTCGACTAGCGGGGCTTACGAGCAGTACTTC	CASSQDSTSGAYEQYF
TRBV19	.	TRBJ2-2	few	TGTGCCAGTAGTATTTTAGACAGGACCGGGGAGCTGTTTTTT	CASSILDRTGELFF
TRBV20-1	.	TRBJ1-5	few	TGCAGCACTAGACAGGGCAATCAGCCCCAGCATTTT	CSTRQGNQPQHF